The 28 T cell receptor beta chains below all came from one sample that was sequenced in a study of shared clonotypes between healthy human individuals. Produced via immunoSEQ multiplex PCR; TCRdb's table is partial and in-frame only. The data contain 450,000 or so clones, 60% to 80% of them seen just once; the ten biggest clones take up around 12%. Specimen: PBMCs. Every receptor here comes from a woman aged 35 to 49 in good health. Some clones in this sample may be carry-over from other donors' samples.

The rearrangement links TRBV5-4 to TRBJ2-7; either TRBD1 or TRBD2 may supply D (5 bases each). Germline V gene data show CDR1 as SGHNT and CDR2 as YYREEE (reference sequence). V dropped 3 bases and J dropped 2 bases, with 12 bases sitting between them. The CDR3 has 14 residues. The CDR3, as DNA: TGTGCCAGCAGCTCCTTTGGGGGTACCTACGAGCAGTACTTC. Its translation: CASSSFGGTYEQYF.

This chain uses TRBV18 with TRBJ1-2; 7 positions match TRBD1. CDR1 and CDR2 (germline): KGHSH, LQKENI. Trimming at V came to 1 base and at J to 6 bases, leaving 5 bases not matched to a gene. The CDR3 has 14 residues. CDR3 bases: TGTGCCAGCTCACCACGGGAGGGGGCGAATGGCTACACCTTC. It codes for CASSPREGANGYTF.

This clone appeared many times. The chain recombines TRBV30 with TRBJ1-2, with 9 bases matching TRBD1. The J segment lost 6 bases and the V segment lost 5 bases, leaving 7 bases of the junction unmatched. This CDR3 region has 13 residues. CDR1 and CDR2 from the germline V gene are GTSNPN and SVGIG (reference sequence). CDR3: CAWGDREWDGYTF. In DNA form, the CDR3 reads TGTGCCTGGGGGGACAGGGAATGGGATGGCTACACCTTC.

The CDR3 DNA is TGTGCCAGTAGTCCACAGACAGTATGGAATCAGCCCCAGCATTTT. It encodes CASSPQTVWNQPQHF. V is TRBV19 and J is TRBJ1-5, with a tentative D call TRBD1 (5 bases). CDR1 and CDR2 from the germline V gene are LNHDA and SQIVND (reference sequence). The CDR3 extends over 15 amino acids. Trimming left V 5 bases short and J 4 bases short, with 15 bases between. Filled out from reference TRBV19 and TRBJ1-5, the complete variable domain reads DGGITQSPKYLFRKEGQNVTLSCEQNLNHDAMYWYRQDPGQGLRLIYYSQIVNDFQKGDIAEGYSVSREKKESFPLTVTSAQKNPTAFYLCASSPQTVWNQPQHFGDGTRLSIL.

This clone was counted once. This chain links TRBV7-9 with TRBJ2-1; either TRBD1 or TRBD2 may fit D (5 bases each). This CDR3 comprises 17 residues. Trimming took 1 base from V and 3 from J, leaving 16 bases between them. CDR1 and CDR2 from the germline V gene are SEHNR and FQNEAQ (reference sequence). The chain's CDR3 is CASSLGGPRSDYNEQFF. In nucleotides, the CDR3 is TGTGCCAGCAGCTTAGGGGGACCCCGAAGTGACTACAATGAGCAGTTCTTC.

The chain is built from TRBV30 and TRBJ2-7; D is possibly TRBD1 (6 bases). CDR3 length: 12 residues. Trimming stripped 8 bases from V and 6 bases from J, with 17 bases between. Germline V lookup: CDR1 GTSNPN, CDR2 SVGIG (reference sequence). DNA for the CDR3: TGTGCCGGAACCTACAGGGTAACCGAGCAGTACTTC. It is translated as CAGTYRVTEQYF.

The chain uses TRBV7-2 and TRBJ2-5; TRBD1 matches 7 bases. The V gene end was trimmed by 5 bases and the J gene end by 5 bases; junction bases not matched to a gene: 20. Germline values: CDR1 SGHTA, CDR2 FQGNSA. The CDR3 is made up of 18 amino acids. The CDR3 loop is CASSPSRAKTGIRETQYF. The CDR3 region has the DNA TGTGCCAGCAGCCCATCTCGGGCCAAGACAGGGATCAGGGAGACCCAGTACTTC. Based on the CDR3 plus reference TRBV7-2 and TRBJ2-5, the full variable domain is GAGVSQSPSNKVTEKGKDVELRCDPISGHTALYWYRQSLGQGLEFLIYFQGNSAPDKSGLPSDRFSAERTGGSVSTLTIQRTQQEDSAVYLCASSPSRAKTGIRETQYFGPGTRLLVL.

The chain combines TRBV7-8 with TRBJ2-3, with 7 bases matching TRBD2. Per the germline V gene, CDR1 is SGHVS and CDR2 is FQNEAQ. V lost 3 bases to trimming and J lost 2 bases; unmatched junction nucleotides: 5. The CDR3 spans 15 residues. This chain's CDR3 is CASSFFSGPTDTQYF. For the CDR3, the DNA is TGTGCCAGCAGCTTTTTTAGCGGGCCCACAGATACGCAGTATTTT.

This chain links TRBV30 with TRBJ1-1; D not resolved. CDR1 and CDR2 (germline): GTSNPN, SVGIG (reference sequence). Trimming left V 3 bases short and J 0 bases short, with 14 bases between. This CDR3 comprises 15 residues. CDR3 in amino acids: CAWRDRQGLNTEAFF. DNA for the CDR3: TGTGCCTGGAGGGATCGGCAAGGCTTGAACACTGAAGCTTTCTTT. The variable domain in full, completed from reference TRBV30 and TRBJ1-1, reads SQTIHQWPATLVQPVGSPLSLECTVEGTSNPNLYWYRQAAGRGLQLLFYSVGIGQISSEVPQNLSASRPQDRQFILSSKKLLLSDSGFYLCAWRDRQGLNTEAFFGQGTRLTVV.

The chain recombines TRBV7-2 with TRBJ1-1; possibly TRBD1 for D (5 bases). The germline V gene encodes CDR1 SGHTA and CDR2 FQGNSA. The ends were cut back, 2 bases at V and 6 bases at J, with 10 bases in the middle. The CDR3 extends over 13 amino acids. DNA for the CDR3: TGTGCCAGCAGCTTATTGCTGACAGCTGAAGCTTTCTTT. Translated: CASSLLLTAEAFF. The full variable domain, its missing parts supplied by reference TRBV7-2 and TRBJ1-1, is GAGVSQSPSNKVTEKGKDVELRCDPISGHTALYWYRQSLGQGLEFLIYFQGNSAPDKSGLPSDRFSAERTGGSVSTLTIQRTQQEDSAVYLCASSLLLTAEAFFGQGTRLTVV.

V is TRBV19 and J is TRBJ2-5; no clear D gene. With 3 bases removed from V and 5 bases from J, the gap between germline ends came to 19 bases. The CDR3 loop spans 16 amino acids. The V gene's germline CDR1 is LNHDA and CDR2 SQIVND (reference sequence). CDR3 in DNA: TGTGCCAGTAGTATGGGCCCCACCCCCCGTGGGGAGACCCAGTACTTC. Encoded protein: CASSMGPTPRGETQYF.

This rearrangement joins TRBV2 to TRBJ2-1; 9 bases are shared with TRBD2. The germline V gene has CDR1 SNHLY and CDR2 FYNNEI. The CDR3 loop spans 14 amino acids. V was clipped by 6 bases and J by 7 bases; unmatched bases: 7. CDR3 DNA sequence: TGTGCCAGCAGCTGGACTAGCGTAACGAATGAGCAGTTCTTC. Protein product: CASSWTSVTNEQFF.

The chain recombines TRBV11-2 with TRBJ2-7; D is perhaps TRBD1 (6 bases). The CDR3 runs 13 residues. The V gene's germline CDR1 is SGHAT and CDR2 FQNNGV. V lost 0 bases, J lost 7 bases, and 10 bases lay in between. The CDR3: CASSLEQGLEQYF. The CDR3 DNA follows: TGTGCCAGCAGCTTAGAACAGGGTTTGGAGCAGTACTTC.

As DNA, the CDR3 is TGCGCCAGCAGCTTGGACGGACTGGGGACCGAGCAGTACTTC. Protein: CASSLDGLGTEQYF. This chain connects TRBV5-1 to TRBJ2-5; D could derive from TRBD1 or TRBD2 (5 bases each). Matching the DNA end better, TRBJ2-7 makes the J call doubtful. The V gene's germline CDR1 is SGHRS and CDR2 YFSETQ. This CDR3 region has 14 residues.

This chain connects TRBV5-4 to TRBJ1-2; 10 bases align to TRBD1. Trimming removed 4 bases from V and 7 bases from J; junction bases left unmatched: 13. The CDR3 runs to 16 residues. Germline V gives CDR1 SGHNT, CDR2 YYREEE (reference sequence). In DNA, the CDR3 is TGTGCCAGCAGCAGCACCCCGGGACAGGGGTTTGGTGGCTACACCTTC. Protein product: CASSSTPGQGFGGYTF.

The rearrangement uses TRBV4-1 and TRBJ2-7; 12 bases line up with TRBD1. V was pared by 4 bases and J by 7 bases, with 14 bases of the junction left unmatched. The CDR3 contains 17 residues. From germline, CDR1 is MGHRA and CDR2 YSYEKL. The CDR3 DNA is TGCGCCAGCAGCCCTAGAATCGTGGGACAGGGGGCTGGAGAGCAGTACTTC. As protein: CASSPRIVGQGAGEQYF.

This clone occurred once. V usage is TRBV19 and J usage is TRBJ2-7; no reliable D call. This CDR3 spans 13 amino acids. Deletions cut 1 base from V and 3 bases from J, with 7 bases between. The germline gives CDR1 LNHDA, CDR2 SQIVND (reference sequence). The CDR3: CASSIGLDYEQYF. Here the CDR3 DNA reads TGTGCCAGTAGTATAGGGTTAGACTACGAGCAGTACTTC.

The V call is TRBV4-1, the J call TRBJ2-4; D perhaps matches TRBD2 (8 bases). Trimming shortened V by 4 bases and J by 3 bases, and 19 bases separated the two germline ends. CDR3 length: 17 residues. Germline V gives CDR1 MGHRA, CDR2 YSYEKL. CDR3 loop: CASSPGGGRGIKNIQYF. DNA of the CDR3: TGCGCCAGCAGCCCGGGAGGGGGCAGGGGCATCAAAAACATTCAGTACTTC.

The chain joins TRBV7-2 to TRBJ1-4, with 8 bases lining up with TRBD1. The CDR3 totals 16 residues. V was pared by 1 base and J by 8 bases, with 9 bases of the junction left unmatched. The germline V gene encodes CDR1 SGHTA and CDR2 FQGNSA. As DNA, the CDR3 is TGTGCCAGCAGCTTAGGATCAACAGGGGGATGGGAAAAACTGTTTTTT. Translation: CASSLGSTGGWEKLFF.

This clone was counted a single time. V and J are TRBV27 and TRBJ1-5, with 7 nucleotides matching TRBD1. The CDR3 covers 16 residues. Germline loops: CDR1 MNHEY, CDR2 SMNVEV (reference sequence). V lost 2 bases and J lost 3; bases outside the gene matches: 7. The CDR3 is CASSLTGTAYNQPQHF. CDR3 sequence (DNA): TGTGCCAGCAGTTTAACCGGGACAGCCTACAATCAGCCCCAGCATTTT.

This clone was picked up one time. V usage is TRBV9 and J usage is TRBJ1-1; D possibly corresponds to TRBD1 (5 bases). Germline V CDR1 and CDR2: SGDLS, YYNGEE. This CDR3 is built from 13 residues. The V end lost 4 bases, the J end lost 1 base, and 8 bases lay between the germline ends. CDR3: CASSQGENTEAFF. The DNA for the CDR3 is TGTGCCAGCAGCCAGGGAGAGAACACTGAAGCTTTCTTT.

The gene calls are TRBV7-3 and TRBJ2-3; 13 nucleotides agree with TRBD2. The V gene's germline CDR1 is SGHTA and CDR2 FQGTGA. V lost 3 bases, J lost 2 bases, and 2 bases stayed unmatched. The CDR3 is 16 residues long. The CDR3 region has the DNA TGTGCCAGCAGCTTGGGACTAGCGGGGACCACAGATACGCAGTATTTT. Encoded protein: CASSLGLAGTTDTQYF.

This rearrangement joins TRBV11-2 to TRBJ2-1; 7 bases fit TRBD2. Trimming took 7 bases from V and 4 from J; bases not matched to a gene: 10. CDR1 is SGHAT, CDR2 FQNNGV, per germline. The CDR3 contains 15 residues. CDR3 nucleotides: TGTGCCAGCAAAACGGGGGGTAGCGGATACAATGAGCAGTTCTTC. Its translation is CASKTGGSGYNEQFF.

The V call is TRBV9, the J call TRBJ2-3, with D uncertain. The V and J ends lost 0 bases and 3 bases respectively, with 5 bases between them. The CDR3 totals 13 residues. Germline V gives CDR1 SGDLS, CDR2 YYNGEE. The chain's CDR3 is CASSVGPTDTQYF. The CDR3 DNA reads as TGTGCCAGCAGCGTAGGGCCGACAGATACGCAGTATTTT.

This sequence joins TRBV19 and TRBJ1-2; D is ambiguous. From germline, CDR1 is LNHDA and CDR2 SQIVND (reference sequence). Trimming stripped 0 bases from V and 0 bases from J, with 14 bases between. The CDR3 is 17 amino acids. CDR3 nucleotide sequence: TGTGCCAGTAGTATAGAGTTCGGACGGCAAGCTAACTATGGCTACACCTTC. This codes for CASSIEFGRQANYGYTF.

The chain combines TRBV19 with TRBJ2-7, with 8 nucleotides matching TRBD2. The trim removed 5 bases at V and 8 bases at J, leaving 14 bases unmatched. The length of the CDR3 is 15 residues. Germline CDR1 is LNHDA and CDR2 is SQIVND (reference sequence). DNA of the CDR3: TGTGCCAGTAGTCGGGGACTAGACGGGGGGGTGAAGCAGTACTTC. Its translation is CASSRGLDGGVKQYF.

This chain connects TRBV2 to TRBJ1-5, with D perhaps matching TRBD1 (5 bases). CDR1 is SNHLY and CDR2 is FYNNEI in the germline V gene. The CDR3 covers 16 residues. Between the trimmed V and J ends, which lost 6 bases and 3 bases, there was a span of 18 bases. Here the CDR3 reads CASRRSGQGTNQPQHF. The CDR3 DNA reads as TGTGCCAGCAGGCGATCAGGTCAGGGAACCAATCAGCCCCAGCATTTT.

The CDR3: CASSLVYQNTGELFF. The CDR3 bases are TGCGCCAGCAGCTTGGTATACCAGAACACCGGGGAGCTGTTTTTT. This chain connects TRBV5-1 to TRBJ2-2; D unresolved. V lost 0 bases and J lost 1, with 7 bases in between. The length of the CDR3 is 15 residues. Germline assignment: CDR1 SGHRS and CDR2 YFSETQ.